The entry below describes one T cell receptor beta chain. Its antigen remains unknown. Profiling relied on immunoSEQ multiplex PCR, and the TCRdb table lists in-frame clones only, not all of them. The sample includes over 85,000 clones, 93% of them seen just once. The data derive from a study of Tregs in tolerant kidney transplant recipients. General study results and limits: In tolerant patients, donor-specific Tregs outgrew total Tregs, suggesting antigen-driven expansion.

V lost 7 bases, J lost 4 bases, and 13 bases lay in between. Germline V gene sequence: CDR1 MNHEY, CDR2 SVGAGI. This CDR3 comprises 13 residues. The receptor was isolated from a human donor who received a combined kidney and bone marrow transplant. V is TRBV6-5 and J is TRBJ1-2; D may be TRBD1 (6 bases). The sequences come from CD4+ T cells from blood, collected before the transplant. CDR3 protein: CASKRDTFYGYTF. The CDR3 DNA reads TGTGCCAGCAAAAGGGACACCTTCTATGGCTACACCTTC.